This T cell receptor beta chain was found in a study of cytomegalovirus exposure and HLA in healthy donors. General observations from the study: CMV serostatus stood as the only immune exposure information on hand.

13 Jbeta primers and 60 Vbeta primers were used for the PCR. Repertoires were generated with immunoSEQ multiplex PCR, while TCRdb's copy carries only in-frame clones and drops some. The table records roughly 150,000 clones, around 80% of them present only once. The V and J ends lost 8 bases and 9 bases respectively, with 31 bases between them. There are 17 residues in the CDR3. From germline, CDR1 is MDHEN and CDR2 SYDVKM. Regarding this clone: The antigen remains unidentified.

The sequence was collected from a boy younger than 10 in good health and CMV-seronegative. The gene calls are TRBV28 and TRBJ1-2; possibly TRBD1 for D (5 bases). Sequencing was carried out using PBMCs. The CDR3 reads CASLPGGTGVSPLSYTF. Here the CDR3 DNA reads TGTGCCAGCCTTCCGGGGGGAACGGGGGTTTCCCCCCTGAGCTACACCTTC.